The following is a T cell receptor beta chain sequence with its context. Its matching antigen is unknown. The CDR3 has 15 amino acids. Germline V lookup: CDR1 MNHEY, CDR2 SVGAGI. TCRdb re-called the 5' RACE reads and shows each CDR3 protein once, DNA omitted. The sample's table shows about 380,000 distinct CDR3 sequences. These data originate in a study of T cells expressing NK-cell markers. Broader study findings: Six or seven donors had dominant NKG2C+ clonotypes that comprised about 1.0-7.5% of their CD8+ T cells. The same clonotypes also predominated in the CD3+CD56-NKG2C+ fraction of a few donors. Unclear, still, was the HCMV specificity of the expanded NKG2C+ T cell clones.

Sequenced material: blood T cells: a sorted CD56 or NKG2C T cell subset, CD4+ or CD8+ T cells, or bulk PBMC T cells (not recorded which). This receptor was taken from a man aged 18 to 70 in good health. The V and J genes are TRBV6-5 and TRBJ1-3. This CDR3 is CASSSAPGSGNTIYF.